This TCR beta chain was profiled in a study of OX40 agonist ivuxolimab in advanced cancers. Across the study: Patients were 65% to 85% male with ages roughly 20 to 85, mean roughly 55.

The repertoire was sequenced with immunoSEQ multiplex PCR; TCRdb's copy has only in-frame clones and lacks some. The sample yields tens of thousands of clones, around 87% seen once. This receptor was taken from an adult with an advanced solid tumor such as melanoma, head and neck, liver or kidney cancer. The source was CD4+ or CD8+ T cells sorted from blood, collected in a trial of the OX40 agonist ivuxolimab.

This CDR3 is CASSPRGAENGETQYF. DNA for the CDR3: TGTGCCAGCAGCCCACGGGGGGCGGAGAACGGGGAGACCCAGTACTTC. The gene calls are TRBV13 and TRBJ2-5, with D maybe TRBD2 (7 bases). Trimming removed 5 bases at V and 5 bases at J, with 21 bases between. Germline V gives CDR1 PRHDT, CDR2 FYEKMQ (reference sequence). The CDR3 contains 16 residues.